This T cell receptor beta chain was sequenced in a study of cytomegalovirus exposure and HLA in healthy donors. Overall study: Earlier, fewer than 140 million unique TCR beta sequences were recovered from around 180 million T cells by an analysis.

The PCR contained 60 Vbeta and 13 Jbeta primers. Clones were sequenced by immunoSEQ multiplex PCR, and TCRdb holds only the in-frame ones, with some missing. This sample's table has about 40,000 clones. Study-wide findings and caveats: Analysis was carried out at a later point, and it linked a missense DCLRE1C variant to TCR beta V- and J-gene trimming.

Note on this clone: Antigen unknown.

The CDR3 runs 15 residues. The V segment lost 4 bases and the J segment 1 base; nucleotides outside the gene matches: 5. Germline CDR1 and CDR2: SGHRS and YFSETQ. The specimen sequenced was PBMCs. The receptor's source is a man aged 25-45 years in good health and CMV-seronegative. The chain couples TRBV5-1 to TRBJ2-7; TRBD1 matches 10 bases. CDR3: CASSPGTGVSYEQYF. The CDR3 DNA is TGCGCCAGCAGCCCCGGGACAGGGGTATCCTACGAGCAGTACTTC.